Below, 23 T cell receptor beta chains from the same sample are listed, as sequenced in a study of tumor and adjacent non-tumor tissue in lung cancer. The template was RNA from unsorted bulk tissue. A modified ARM-PCR protocol with three rounds of nested PCR amplified TCRbeta. TCRdb reprocessed the multiplex PCR reads with MiXCR, giving one entry per CDR3 protein. The table has around 86,000 distinct CDR3 sequences, 72% seen once. The sequenced sample was lung tumor tissue. The receptors were sampled from a woman between 35 and 50 years old with non-small cell lung cancer.

The chain has TRBV11-2 and TRBJ2-5; perhaps TRBD2 as D (5 bases). The CDR3 has 14 amino acids. Per germline, CDR1 SGHAT and CDR2 FQNNGV. DNA for the CDR3: TGTGCTAGTAGCCTGACTATCACCAAAGAGACCCAGTACTTC. It is translated as CASSLTITKETQYF.

Comment on this clonotype: A read error is likely, as this CDR3 ends without the conserved phenylalanine or tryptophan. The gene calls are TRBV5-4 and TRBJ2-1; D assignment may be TRBD1 or TRBD2 (5 bases each). CDR1 is SGHNT, CDR2 YYREEE, per germline (reference sequence). The CDR3 is made up of 17 amino acids. Trimming took 4 bases from V and 0 from J, leaving 17 bases between them. The CDR3 region has the DNA TGTGCCAGCAGCATGGACGGGGCGTACAACTCCTACAATGAGCAGTTCCTC. Protein product: CASSMDGAYNSYNEQFL.

With respect to this clonotype: An end of the junction differs from the germline gene, which may be a read error. The chain carries TRBV6-5 and TRBJ1-2, with D maybe TRBD1 (5 bases). The germline V gene encodes CDR1 MNHEY and CDR2 SVGAGI. This CDR3 spans 15 amino acids. The CDR3 reads CASSYGAGSDYSYTF. CDR3 bases: TGTGCCAGCAGTTACGGGGCAGGGTCTGATTATAGCTACACTTTC.

V is TRBV6-6 and J is TRBJ2-3, with TRBD2 identical over 11 bases. The germline gives CDR1 MNHNY, CDR2 SVGAGI (reference sequence). This CDR3 is 14 amino acids long. J gave up 6 bases and V 7 bases, and 6 bases lay outside the gene matches. The CDR3 DNA reads TGTGCCAGCATGTTTAGCGGGGGGGGGGATACGCAGTATTTT. It encodes CASMFSGGGDTQYF.

Notes on this clonotype: A read error may be the cause here, since a much bigger clone is one base away. J is TRBJ1-3 and V is TRBV5-1; D remains ambiguous. Trimming left V 4 bases short and J 2 bases short, with 13 bases between. From germline, CDR1 is SGHRS and CDR2 YFSETQ. The CDR3 length is 15 residues. CDR3 nucleotides: TGCGCCAGCAGCCTTGACTGGGGAGCTGGAAACACCATATATTTT. As protein: CASSLDWGAGNTIYF.

As concerns this clonotype: This likely comes from a read error, as the CDR3 has no conserved phenylalanine or tryptophan at its end. The chain employs TRBV11-2 and TRBJ2-7; no definite D call. The CDR3 is 15 residues long. Germline V gene data show CDR1 as SGHAT and CDR2 as FQNNGV. The CDR3 here is CASSLVQPEYYEQYL. CDR3 sequence (DNA): TGTGCCAGCAGCTTAGTACAGCCGGAGTACTACGAACAGTACTTA.

A note on this clonotype: A much larger clone sits a single nucleotide away, making a read error possible. J is TRBJ2-7 and V is TRBV20-1; either TRBD1 or TRBD2 may fit D (6 bases each). The CDR3 runs to 15 residues. Per germline, CDR1 DFQATT and CDR2 SNEGSKA (reference sequence). In DNA, the CDR3 is TGCAGTGCTAGAGATGTTGGGGGGCTCTCCTACGGGCAGTACTTC. It codes for CSARDVGGLSYGQYF.

Regarding this clonotype: No conserved phenylalanine or tryptophan is present at the end of the CDR3, so a read error is the likely explanation. This chain joins TRBV11-2 and TRBJ1-6; 7 nucleotides line up with TRBD1. Germline V gene data show CDR1 as SGHAT and CDR2 as FQNNGV. This CDR3 contains 14 residues. CDR3 region: CGSSSGQALLALHI. CDR3 nucleotide sequence: TGTGGCAGTAGCTCCGGACAGGCCCTTTTAGCCCTCCACATT.

The chain carries TRBV20-1 and TRBJ1-6; 9 nucleotides match TRBD1. Trimming removed 3 bases from V and 9 bases from J; junction bases left unmatched: 6. Germline V gene lookup returns CDR1 DFQATT and CDR2 SNEGSKA (reference sequence). The CDR3 totals 14 residues. The CDR3 here is CSARPQGAASPLHF. In DNA form, the CDR3 reads TGCAGTGCTAGGCCACAGGGGGCAGCTTCACCCCTCCACTTT.

Remarks on this clonotype: The junction shows a germline mismatch at one end, possibly a read error. The chain employs TRBV10-3 and TRBJ2-7; tentatively, D is TRBD1 (5 bases). This CDR3 has 13 amino acids. CDR1 is ENHRY and CDR2 is SYGVKD in the germline V gene. CDR3 protein: CPIKGTQGYEQYF. The CDR3 nucleotides read TGTCCCATCAAGGGAACCCAGGGCTACGAACAGTACTTC.

V and J are TRBV30 and TRBJ2-7; maybe TRBD1 (6 bases). The CDR3 runs to 15 residues. V was pared by 7 bases and J by 2 bases, with 21 bases between. Germline V gene sequence: CDR1 GTSNPN, CDR2 SVGIG (reference sequence). CDR3 sequence: CALDRPDRPTYEQYF. The CDR3 nucleotides are TGTGCCTTGGATCGCCCTGACAGGCCCACCTACGAGCAGTACTTC.

As concerns this clonotype: This sequence may be a read error, since a much larger clone differs from it by one base. This chain joins TRBV6-6 and TRBJ2-1; maybe TRBD2 (5 bases). Germline assignment: CDR1 MNHNY and CDR2 SVGAGI (reference sequence). V was clipped by 0 bases and J by 7 bases, with 22 bases between them. This CDR3 is built from 18 residues. In DNA form, the CDR3 reads TGTGCCAGCAGTTACTCAAGCGGCGGGTGGGCCTTTCGGAATGAGCAGTTCTTC. Its translation is CASSYSSGGWAFRNEQFF.

The chain employs TRBV11-2 and TRBJ2-1; D gene unclear. This CDR3 has 14 amino acids. V was cut by 5 bases and J by 16 bases, with 24 bases left in between. The germline V gene encodes CDR1 SGHAT and CDR2 FQNNGV. The CDR3 nucleotides are TGTGCCAGCAGCATCTCCGGAGCCGTGGGTGAGTACTTCTTC. This sequence encodes CASSISGAVGEYFF.

In regard to this clonotype: Given a much more abundant clone one base away, this may be a read error. V usage is TRBV5-6 and J usage is TRBJ1-5; a possible D gene is TRBD1 (5 bases). Germline assignment: CDR1 SGHDT and CDR2 YYEEEE. CDR3 length: 16 residues. V was pared by 1 base and J by 3 bases, with 14 bases between. Here the CDR3 DNA reads TGTGCCAGCAGCTTGAGGTTTAGGGGACTCAATCAGCCCCAGCATTTT. This encodes CASSLRFRGLNQPQHF. Combining the CDR3 with reference TRBV5-6 and TRBJ1-5 gives the whole variable domain DAGVTQSPTHLIKTRGQQVTLRCSPKSGHDTVSWYQQALGQGPQFIFQYYEEEERQRGNFPDRFSGHQFPNYSSELNVNALLLGDSALYLCASSLRFRGLNQPQHFGDGTRLSIL.

The V call is TRBV11-2, the J call TRBJ1-2; no definite D call. The CDR3 totals 12 residues. Deletions cut 6 bases from V and 10 bases from J, with 15 bases between. Germline V gene sequence: CDR1 SGHAT, CDR2 FQNNGV. CDR3 in DNA: TGTGCCAGCAGTTTCGGACTGGCCGACTACACCTTC. This encodes CASSFGLADYTF.

This clonotype was recorded at least ten times. CDR3 sequence (DNA): TGTGCCAGCAGCTCTACGGACGGTAACTATGGCTACACCTTC. It encodes CASSSTDGNYGYTF. This chain joins TRBV5-6 and TRBJ1-2; unclear D gene. Germline V gives CDR1 SGHDT, CDR2 YYEEEE. This CDR3 spans 14 amino acids. Between the trimmed V and J ends, which lost 3 bases and 1 base, there was a span of 10 bases. Full variable domain (outside the CDR3, taken from reference TRBV5-6 and TRBJ1-2): DAGVTQSPTHLIKTRGQQVTLRCSPKSGHDTVSWYQQALGQGPQFIFQYYEEEERQRGNFPDRFSGHQFPNYSSELNVNALLLGDSALYLCASSSTDGNYGYTFGSGTRLTVV.

Regarding this clonotype: One junction end disagrees with the germline gene, perhaps due to a read error. This sequence joins TRBV7-8 and TRBJ2-1; maybe TRBD2 (5 bases). Germline CDR1 is SGHVS and CDR2 is FQNEAQ. This CDR3 spans 11 amino acids. This chain's CDR3 is CASSLEVEHFF. DNA of the CDR3: TGTGCCAGCAGTTTGGAGGTGGAGCACTTCTTC.

Of note for this clonotype: At one end, the junction sequence differs from germline, possibly due to a read error. CDR3 region: CASSPENQNTGELVF. CDR3 nucleotides: TGTGCCAGCAGCCCCGAAAATCAGAACACTGGGGAGCTGGTATTT. The V and J genes are TRBV11-2 and TRBJ2-2; D might be TRBD2 (5 bases). The CDR3 sequence is 15 residues long. Germline-derived CDR1 and CDR2 are SGHAT and FQNNGV. Based on the CDR3 plus reference TRBV11-2 and TRBJ2-2, the full variable domain is EAGVAQSPRYKIIEKRQSVAFWCNPISGHATLYWYQQILGQGPKLLIQFQNNGVVDDSQLPKDRFSAERLKGVDSTLKIQPAKLEDSAVYLCASSPENQNTGELVFGEGSRLTVL.

The V call is TRBV5-4, the J call TRBJ2-7; possible D gene TRBD2, 5 bases. The CDR3 runs 16 residues. The germline gives CDR1 SGHNT, CDR2 YYREEE (reference sequence). V gave up 1 base and J gave up 4 bases, with 18 bases separating them. The CDR3 region has the DNA TGTGCCAGCAGCTTGAACAGCGAGAGGGCCGGGTACGAGCAGTACTTC. Its protein is CASSLNSERAGYEQYF.

A remark on this clonotype: One end of the junction varies from germline; a read error may be responsible. V gene TRBV28 combines with J gene TRBJ2-7, with 7 bases that match TRBD1. Germline CDR1 reads MDHEN; CDR2 reads SYDVKM. The CDR3 contains 15 residues. CDR3 coding DNA: TGTGCCAGCAGTTTATCCCGACAGGGTGACTACGAGCGGTACTTC. Translation gives CASSLSRQGDYERYF. Drawing the rest from reference TRBV28 and TRBJ2-7, the complete variable domain is DVKVTQSSRYLVKRTGEKVFLECVQDMDHENMFWYRQDPGLGLRLIYFSYDVKMKEKGDIPEGYSVSREKKERFSLILESASTNQTSMYLCASSLSRQGDYERYFGPGTRLTVT.

A remark on this clonotype: Given the absence of the conserved phenylalanine or tryptophan at the CDR3 end, a read error is likely. The V gene is TRBV6-6, the J gene TRBJ2-5, with D hard to call. From germline, CDR1 is MNHNY and CDR2 SVGAGI (reference sequence). CDR3 length equals 14 residues. CDR3 in amino acids: CASSYRYGQETQYL. The CDR3 DNA reads TGTGCCAGTAGTTACCGGTACGGACAAGAGACCCAGTACCTC.

Points on this clonotype: The junction and the germline gene differ at one end; a read error may be behind it. This sequence joins TRBV29-1 and TRBJ2-1; the D gene is possibly TRBD2 (6 bases). Germline V lookup: CDR1 SQVTM, CDR2 ANQGSEA. The CDR3 has 14 amino acids. The CDR3 reads CNVASLANSNEQFF. The CDR3 DNA follows: TGCAACGTTGCTAGTCTAGCGAACTCCAACGAGCAGTTCTTC.

This chain links TRBV5-6 with TRBJ2-1; D unclear. The CDR3 has 13 residues. Trimming shortened V by 8 bases and J by 7 bases, and 16 bases separated the two germline ends. Germline CDR1 and CDR2: SGHDT and YYEEEE. The CDR3 DNA reads TGTGCCAGTAACTTGGTCGGTAGGAATGAGCAGTTCTTC. This encodes CASNLVGRNEQFF.